Below, one T cell receptor beta chain is given with its context. Its antigen is not known. Unmatched junction bases numbered 8, after V lost 4 bases and J lost 4 bases. The CDR3 is made up of 15 amino acids. CDR1 SGHAT and CDR2 FQDESV come from the germline V gene (reference sequence). For the library, individual cDNA molecules each received unique molecular identifiers. Using its own MiXCR run on the RACE reads, TCRdb lists one record per CDR3 protein. Altogether some 170,000 distinct CDR3 sequences are present, around a quarter being singletons, with the ten largest covering roughly 2.2%. These data come from a study of human T cells and chemical hapten exposure. Study as a whole: Patients were mainly female, each with alopecia areata, totalis or universalis.

This sample's time point: patch test 3, about 24 weeks after DPC sensitization. Treatment meaning: therapeutic diphenylcyclopropenone sensitization with weekly scalp DPC. General study points: Higher patch test scores went with higher counts of PT1 expanded TCRs.

Sample: whole blood, taken in connection with sensitization to the hapten diphenylcyclopropenone (DPC). The rearrangement uses TRBV11-1 and TRBJ2-5, with 8 bases aligning to TRBD1. The clonotype was recovered from a young woman with alopecia areata. Some clones in this sample may be carry-over from other donors' samples. The CDR3 loop is CASSSPPGTGETQYF. CDR3 DNA sequence: TGTGCCAGCAGCTCGCCCCCGGGGACAGGAGAGACCCAGTACTTC.